The T cell receptor beta chain described here comes from a study of T cells in Graves' hyperthyroidism and ophthalmopathy. Germline V CDR1 and CDR2: MDHEN, SYDVKM. The CDR3 has 11 amino acids. Trimming stripped 10 bases from V and 1 base from J, with 7 bases between. Regions amplified from RNA transcripts were the TCR beta CDR3 regions. The HTBI primer set was used in a first-round RT-PCR of the TCR CDR3. Each CDR3 protein is one row after TCRdb ran MiXCR on the multiplex PCR reads. The data hold hundreds of thousands of distinct CDR3 sequences, with 15% to 20% observed a single time. This clonotype has more than one count but fewer than ten.

The receptor was derived from a woman under 30 with Graves' hyperthyroidism. The chain employs TRBV28 and TRBJ2-5; D is undetermined. Sequenced: blood. CDR3 amino acids: CAILPQETQYF. The CDR3 coding sequence is TGTGCCATCCTACCCCAAGAGACCCAGTACTTC.